The rows below give T cell receptor beta chains drawn from one sample of a study of T-cell reconstitution after alpha-beta-depleted transplantation in children. TCRdb ran MiXCR on the PCR reads and lists one entry per CDR3 protein. The sample shows about 300,000 distinct CDR3 sequences, over 7.5% of them seen only once. This specimen was peripheral blood, taken 360 days after TCRalphabeta/CD19-depleted stem cell transplant. The receptor source for this set is a female patient aged 2-9 years who had a stem cell transplant for Fanconi anemia, so the T cells may come from the graft donor. Each CDR3 is given with its conserved first and last residue. Each record gives: V gene, D gene, clone size, J gene, CDR3 protein, CDR3 DNA. A D gene is named only where the DNA matches it firmly. Rows give clone size only sometimes, using once, few, many, or a class for an expanded clone.

v_call: TRBV7-9
d_call: .
clone_size: .
j_call: TRBJ2-1
cdr3_aa: CASSLVALARYNEQFF
cdr3_nt: TGTGCCAGCAGCTTAGTTGCTCTAGCCCGGTACAATGAGCAGTTCTTC

v_call: TRBV13
d_call: .
clone_size: .
j_call: TRBJ2-1
cdr3_aa: CASSGTAGWEQFF
cdr3_nt: TGTGCCAGCAGCGGGACAGCGGGGTGGGAGCAGTTCTTC

v_call: TRBV25-1
d_call: TRBD2
clone_size: .
j_call: TRBJ2-3
cdr3_aa: CASSPLAGVIDTQYF
cdr3_nt: TGTGCCAGCAGTCCGCTAGCGGGGGTTATAGATACGCAGTATTTT

v_call: TRBV7-6
d_call: TRBD1
clone_size: many
j_call: TRBJ2-3
cdr3_aa: CASSRMSGTGKTDTQYF
cdr3_nt: TGTGCCAGCAGCCGGATGTCCGGGACAGGGAAGACGGATACGCAGTATTTT

v_call: TRBV6-4
d_call: TRBD1
clone_size: .
j_call: TRBJ1-5
cdr3_aa: CASSDDPDRGNQPQHF
cdr3_nt: TGTGCCAGCAGTGACGATCCGGACAGGGGGAATCAGCCCCAGCATTTT

v_call: TRBV29-1
d_call: .
clone_size: many
j_call: TRBJ2-3
cdr3_aa: CSVVSDGTDTQYF
cdr3_nt: TGCAGCGTTGTCAGCGACGGCACAGATACGCAGTATTTT

v_call: TRBV30
d_call: .
clone_size: .
j_call: TRBJ2-3
cdr3_aa: CAWSADYDTQYF
cdr3_nt: TGTGCCTGGAGTGCGGATTATGATACGCAGTATTTT

v_call: TRBV12-3/TRBV12-4
d_call: .
clone_size: once
j_call: TRBJ2-1
cdr3_aa: CASSRTGQSYNEQFF
cdr3_nt: TGTGCCAGCAGTCGTACGGGACAATCCTACAATGAGCAGTTCTTC

v_call: TRBV4-2
d_call: TRBD2
clone_size: few
j_call: TRBJ2-5
cdr3_aa: CASSHDTSGRETQYF
cdr3_nt: TGTGCCAGCAGCCACGACACTAGCGGGAGAGAGACCCAGTACTTC

v_call: TRBV10-3
d_call: .
clone_size: many
j_call: TRBJ1-3
cdr3_aa: CAISPDGFSGNTIYF
cdr3_nt: TGTGCCATCAGTCCAGACGGTTTCTCTGGAAACACCATATATTTT

v_call: TRBV28
d_call: .
clone_size: .
j_call: TRBJ2-5
cdr3_aa: CASSQLVLPNQETQYF
cdr3_nt: TGTGCCAGCAGCCAGCTTGTCTTGCCCAACCAAGAGACCCAGTACTTC

v_call: TRBV6-1
d_call: TRBD1
clone_size: few
j_call: TRBJ1-2
cdr3_aa: CASSQPGQGWGYGYTF
cdr3_nt: TGTGCCAGCAGTCAACCGGGACAGGGCTGGGGCTATGGCTACACCTTC

v_call: TRBV3-1
d_call: .
clone_size: many
j_call: TRBJ2-2
cdr3_aa: CASSHFRDKDTGELFF
cdr3_nt: TGTGCCAGCAGCCACTTCCGGGACAAAGACACCGGGGAGCTGTTTTTT

v_call: TRBV6-1
d_call: .
clone_size: many
j_call: TRBJ2-2
cdr3_aa: CASTPGEYTGELFF
cdr3_nt: TGTGCCAGCACCCCAGGCGAATACACCGGGGAGCTGTTTTTT

v_call: TRBV13
d_call: TRBD1
clone_size: many
j_call: TRBJ1-6
cdr3_aa: CASIMTGVNSPLHF
cdr3_nt: TGTGCCAGCATTATGACAGGGGTTAATTCACCCCTCCACTTT

v_call: TRBV7-8
d_call: TRBD1
clone_size: many
j_call: TRBJ1-1
cdr3_aa: CASSQMTGGPYEAFF
cdr3_nt: TGTGCCAGCAGCCAAATGACAGGGGGCCCTTATGAAGCTTTCTTT

v_call: TRBV15
d_call: .
clone_size: .
j_call: TRBJ2-7
cdr3_aa: CATSKMRGGSYEQYF
cdr3_nt: TGTGCCACCAGCAAAATGCGGGGAGGCTCCTACGAGCAGTACTTC

v_call: TRBV5-1
d_call: .
clone_size: many
j_call: TRBJ2-2
cdr3_aa: CASSLDNTGELFF
cdr3_nt: TGCGCCAGCAGCTTGGACAACACCGGGGAGCTGTTTTTT

v_call: TRBV5-1
d_call: .
clone_size: many
j_call: TRBJ1-6
cdr3_aa: CASSLTHPGSSYNSPLHF
cdr3_nt: TGCGCCAGCAGCTTGACCCACCCAGGGAGCTCCTATAATTCACCCCTCCACTTT

v_call: TRBV5-5
d_call: .
clone_size: many
j_call: TRBJ2-3
cdr3_aa: CASSLMASDLRTDTQYF
cdr3_nt: TGTGCCAGCAGCTTGATGGCTTCTGACCTTAGGACAGATACGCAGTATTTT

v_call: TRBV18
d_call: TRBD1
clone_size: .
j_call: TRBJ1-1
cdr3_aa: CASGGTGPENTEAFF
cdr3_nt: TGTGCCAGCGGGGGGACAGGGCCCGAGAACACTGAAGCTTTCTTT

v_call: TRBV6-2/TRBV6-3
d_call: TRBD2
clone_size: many
j_call: TRBJ2-1
cdr3_aa: CASRLLAGRNEQFF
cdr3_nt: TGTGCCAGCCGATTACTAGCGGGGCGGAATGAGCAGTTCTTC

v_call: TRBV20-1
d_call: .
clone_size: many
j_call: TRBJ2-1
cdr3_aa: CSAYAMGGVYNEQFF
cdr3_nt: TGCAGTGCCTATGCTATGGGGGGCGTCTACAATGAGCAGTTCTTC

v_call: TRBV12-3/TRBV12-4
d_call: TRBD1
clone_size: many
j_call: TRBJ1-1
cdr3_aa: CASRQTGVTEAFF
cdr3_nt: TGTGCCAGCAGACAGACAGGGGTGACTGAAGCTTTCTTT

v_call: TRBV30
d_call: .
clone_size: few
j_call: TRBJ2-3
cdr3_aa: CAWSVAGAGTDTQYF
cdr3_nt: TGTGCCTGGAGTGTTGCGGGGGCGGGCACAGATACGCAGTATTTT

v_call: TRBV29-1
d_call: .
clone_size: many
j_call: TRBJ1-5
cdr3_aa: CSVGADNQPQHF
cdr3_nt: TGCAGCGTCGGGGCGGACAATCAGCCCCAGCATTTT

v_call: TRBV5-1
d_call: .
clone_size: many
j_call: TRBJ2-2
cdr3_aa: CASSAINRVHGELFF
cdr3_nt: TGCGCCAGCAGCGCTATAAACAGGGTCCACGGGGAGCTGTTTTTT

v_call: TRBV9
d_call: .
clone_size: many
j_call: TRBJ1-1
cdr3_aa: CASSVATGFAEAFF
cdr3_nt: TGTGCCAGCAGCGTAGCTACAGGATTTGCTGAAGCTTTCTTT

v_call: TRBV20-1
d_call: .
clone_size: .
j_call: TRBJ2-5
cdr3_aa: CSARTFSRETQYF
cdr3_nt: TGCAGTGCTCGAACATTCTCTCGGGAGACCCAGTACTTC

v_call: TRBV11-2
d_call: TRBD2
clone_size: .
j_call: TRBJ2-1
cdr3_aa: CASSYTSGGVNEQFF
cdr3_nt: TGTGCCAGCAGCTATACTAGCGGGGGGGTCAATGAGCAGTTCTTC

v_call: TRBV28
d_call: .
clone_size: many
j_call: TRBJ1-1
cdr3_aa: CASSGGWGEAFF
cdr3_nt: TGTGCCAGCAGTGGCGGGTGGGGTGAAGCTTTCTTT

v_call: TRBV12-3/TRBV12-4
d_call: TRBD2
clone_size: .
j_call: TRBJ2-3
cdr3_aa: CTSSLTSGGSTDTQYF
cdr3_nt: TGTACCAGCAGTTTGACTAGCGGGGGAAGCACAGATACGCAGTATTTT

v_call: TRBV20-1
d_call: .
clone_size: many
j_call: TRBJ1-2
cdr3_aa: CSASRGGTYGYTF
cdr3_nt: TGCAGTGCTAGTAGGGGGGGTACCTATGGCTACACCTTC

v_call: TRBV25-1
d_call: TRBD1
clone_size: many
j_call: TRBJ2-6
cdr3_aa: CASSERVSDRDSGANVLTF
cdr3_nt: TGTGCCAGCAGTGAACGGGTTTCGGACAGGGACTCTGGGGCCAACGTCCTGACTTTC

v_call: TRBV29-1
d_call: TRBD1
clone_size: many
j_call: TRBJ1-4
cdr3_aa: CSVADRVGEKLFF
cdr3_nt: TGCAGCGTCGCAGACAGGGTGGGGGAAAAACTGTTTTTT

v_call: TRBV20-1
d_call: .
clone_size: .
j_call: TRBJ1-1
cdr3_aa: CSAAGRKNTEAFF
cdr3_nt: TGCAGTGCCGCGGGACGGAAGAACACTGAAGCTTTCTTT

v_call: TRBV2
d_call: TRBD1
clone_size: few
j_call: TRBJ2-3
cdr3_aa: CASSARQGADTQYF
cdr3_nt: TGTGCCAGCAGTGCCCGACAGGGGGCAGATACGCAGTATTTT

v_call: TRBV5-5
d_call: TRBD1
clone_size: many
j_call: TRBJ2-3
cdr3_aa: CASSTGTGVDTQYF
cdr3_nt: TGTGCCAGCAGCACTGGGACAGGGGTCGATACGCAGTATTTT

v_call: TRBV4-2
d_call: .
clone_size: many
j_call: TRBJ1-1
cdr3_aa: CASSQELGGATNIRAEAFF
cdr3_nt: TGTGCCAGCAGCCAAGAATTAGGGGGGGCCACAAACATACGCGCTGAAGCTTTCTTT

v_call: TRBV15
d_call: .
clone_size: .
j_call: TRBJ2-5
cdr3_aa: CATSRGEVLLETQYF
cdr3_nt: TGTGCCACCAGCAGAGGTGAGGTGCTTCTGGAGACCCAGTACTTC

v_call: TRBV18
d_call: TRBD1
clone_size: .
j_call: TRBJ1-6
cdr3_aa: CASSPGRGGINSPLHF
cdr3_nt: TGTGCCAGCTCACCGGGCAGGGGGGGGATTAATTCACCCCTCCACTTT

v_call: TRBV6-5
d_call: TRBD1
clone_size: many
j_call: TRBJ2-3
cdr3_aa: CASSYLLRTGGGTDTQYF
cdr3_nt: TGTGCCAGCAGTTACCTTTTGAGAACAGGGGGCGGGACAGATACGCAGTATTTT

v_call: TRBV12-3/TRBV12-4
d_call: .
clone_size: many
j_call: TRBJ1-1
cdr3_aa: CASYSQEGAEAFF
cdr3_nt: TGTGCCAGCTACTCACAGGAGGGGGCTGAAGCTTTCTTT